What follows are 5 T cell receptor beta chains derived from one specimen sequenced in a study of Ad26.COV2.S vaccination and SARS-CoV-2 variants. The repertoire was sequenced with immunoSEQ multiplex PCR; TCRdb's copy has only in-frame clones and lacks some. The data contain about 180,000 clones, about 83% of them singletons. Sequenced here: peripheral blood, sampled after recovery from COVID-19. Source of these receptors: a human donor who had recovered from COVID-19.

This clone occurred once. The chain joins TRBV6-5 to TRBJ1-1, with a possible D match to TRBD1 (6 bases). V lost 0 bases, J lost 3 bases, and 14 bases lay in between. The CDR3 is made up of 16 amino acids. The V gene's germline CDR1 is MNHEY and CDR2 SVGAGI. The CDR3 bases are TGTGCCAGCAGTTACTCGGGGCCAGGGGCGGACACTGAAGCTTTCTTT. It yields the protein CASSYSGPGADTEAFF.

The chain uses TRBV5-8 and TRBJ1-4; D ambiguous. The CDR3 extends over 14 amino acids. With 0 bases removed from V and 2 bases from J, the gap between germline ends came to 5 bases. The germline CDR1 and CDR2 sequences are SGHTS and YDEGEE. The CDR3 region has the DNA TGTGCCAGCAGCTTGGGTGTGACTAATGAAAAACTGTTTTTT. Protein sequence: CASSLGVTNEKLFF.

The chain carries TRBV3-1 (or the pseudogene TRBV3-2) and TRBJ2-3, with 9 bases matching TRBD2. Germline values: CDR1 LGHDT, CDR2 YNNKEL (reference sequence). V shed 6 bases and J 5 bases; nucleotides not matched to a gene: 6. The CDR3 contains 14 residues. The CDR3 DNA sequence: TGTGCCAGCAGATTAGCGGGAGATTTAGATACGCAGTATTTT. This translates into CASRLAGDLDTQYF.

The genes are TRBV28 and TRBJ2-7; D perhaps matches TRBD2 (7 bases). Trimming pared 1 base from V and 4 bases from J, leaving 17 bases between. The CDR3 loop spans 16 amino acids. CDR1 MDHEN and CDR2 SYDVKM come from the germline V gene. CDR3 residues: CASSLSFMGGRYEQYF. CDR3 coding DNA: TGTGCCAGCAGTTTATCATTCATGGGGGGGCGGTACGAGCAGTACTTC. Using reference TRBV28 and TRBJ2-7 for the parts outside the CDR3, the full variable domain is DVKVTQSSRYLVKRTGEKVFLECVQDMDHENMFWYRQDPGLGLRLIYFSYDVKMKEKGDIPEGYSVSREKKERFSLILESASTNQTSMYLCASSLSFMGGRYEQYFGPGTRLTVT.

The chain is built from TRBV9 and TRBJ2-3; D is undetermined. The CDR3 is 15 amino acids. V lost 0 bases, J lost 0 bases, and 8 bases lay in between. Germline assignment: CDR1 SGDLS and CDR2 YYNGEE. CDR3: CASSVEAGSTDTQYF. Here the CDR3 DNA reads TGTGCCAGCAGCGTAGAGGCAGGAAGCACAGATACGCAGTATTTT.